Listed below are T cell receptor beta chains from one sample, sequenced in a study of T cells in Graves' hyperthyroidism and ophthalmopathy. TCRdb recomputed calls from the multiplex PCR reads with MiXCR, one row per CDR3 protein. The table has hundreds of thousands of distinct CDR3 sequences, more than 15% seen once. The sequencing input was blood. These receptors all come from a woman aged 60 to 75 with Graves' ophthalmopathy. CDR3s include the opening cysteine and the closing phenylalanine or tryptophan. For some rows the clone size is stated as once, few or many, or as a class when expanded; others skip it.

size,V,J,CDR3
NA,TRBV6-2/TRBV6-3,TRBJ2-1,CASSPRTGGYNEQFF
NA,TRBV9,TRBJ2-7,CASSVAPTSYEQYF
NA,TRBV6-1,TRBJ1-1,CASSEWSRLNTEAFF
many,TRBV18,TRBJ2-5,CASSLGQALETQYF
many,TRBV9,TRBJ2-1,CASSGRVGLYNEQFF
NA,TRBV27,TRBJ2-7,CASSLRSGGYEQYF
few,TRBV5-1,TRBJ2-3,CASSLRRLIGDTQYF
NA,TRBV10-3,TRBJ2-5,CAISESPQETQYF
many,TRBV27,TRBJ1-2,CASSFSGLGNGYTF
NA,TRBV6-1,TRBJ1-2,CASSALDSLLGYTF
many,TRBV7-2,TRBJ2-7,CASSLNRASDEQYF
NA,TRBV7-6,TRBJ2-7,CAGSLESSYEQYF
once,TRBV20-1,TRBJ2-1,CSARSATGVVSYNEQFF
many,TRBV12-3/TRBV12-4,TRBJ2-5,CASRGNTGTGKETQYF
NA,TRBV18,TRBJ2-2,CASSPFRESTGELFF
many,TRBV12-3/TRBV12-4,TRBJ2-3,CASSSYTKRDTQYF
many,TRBV5-1,TRBJ2-7,CASSQRPGQAIRDYEQYF
NA,TRBV6-7,TRBJ2-1,CASGGMGCEQFF
NA,TRBV19,TRBJ1-4,CASRAPRGASQSTNEKLFF
many,TRBV5-8,TRBJ2-3,CASSNAGDTDTQYF
NA,TRBV5-4,TRBJ2-5,CASSLSQGRFGRETQYF
many,TRBV28,TRBJ2-7,CASSPLAGDYEQYF
many,TRBV7-8,TRBJ1-5,CASSLELRGNQPQHF
many,TRBV5-1,TRBJ2-1,CASSPGLSSYNEQFF
many,TRBV19,TRBJ2-3,CASSIRDFTDTQYF
many,TRBV28,TRBJ1-2,CASSLIGTGDLYGYTF
few,TRBV29-1,TRBJ1-4,CSVVAAGEKLFF
many,TRBV5-1,TRBJ2-7,CASSFRAGALYEQYF
many,TRBV6-2/TRBV6-3,TRBJ1-2,CASSRRDVNYGYTF
many,TRBV20-1,TRBJ2-7,CSADEEAGGPYEQYF
few,TRBV15,TRBJ2-1,CATSPTALAGGMFF
many,TRBV20-1,TRBJ2-7,CSAAGLAGVFSQYF
few,TRBV29-1,TRBJ1-6,CSVALGYNNSPLHF
NA,TRBV30,TRBJ2-1,CAWAHGTPRRGGEQFF
few,TRBV29-1,TRBJ1-4,CSAFSGTGNEKLFF
many,TRBV7-9,TRBJ2-7,CASSLVPGRHEQYF
many,TRBV13,TRBJ2-1,CASSLRGPLFF
few,TRBV4-3,TRBJ2-3,CASSRLASGSRDTQYF
many,TRBV7-2,TRBJ2-7,CASSPRLTGYEQYF
many,TRBV11-2,TRBJ2-7,CASSWDRATYEQYF
NA,TRBV10-3,TRBJ1-1,CAISESGAQFSEAFF
many,TRBV12-3/TRBV12-4,TRBJ2-1,CASSNTGDPSSYNEQFF
NA,TRBV27,TRBJ2-1,CASSLSERGGRNEQFF
few,TRBV10-1,TRBJ1-6,CASSEDRGLSPLHF
NA,TRBV19,TRBJ2-2,CASSTGASNTGELFF
few,TRBV7-9,TRBJ1-3,CASSPDRVSGNTIYF
NA,TRBV7-9,TRBJ1-2,CASTAFTAGTQGYTF
few,TRBV7-2,TRBJ1-5,CASRGGINQPQHF
few,TRBV7-9,TRBJ1-4,CASSAGGAKLFF
many,TRBV11-2,TRBJ1-1,CASSPYLNEAFF
NA,TRBV4-3,TRBJ2-5,CTSSHRGQGQETQYF
NA,TRBV7-9,TRBJ2-5,CASSFGPSGEETQYF
many,TRBV18,TRBJ2-5,CASSRGLAQETQYF
NA,TRBV2,TRBJ2-2,CASSEAGLAGTNTGELFF